This T cell receptor (beta chain) was identified in a study of prognosis after radiotherapy for stage I lung cancer. Two rounds of multiplex PCR amplified TCR beta CDR3 from genomic DNA. First-round PCR employed TRBV- and TRBJ-specific primers for each gene. TCRdb recomputed calls from the multiplex PCR reads with MiXCR, one row per CDR3 protein. The sample lists fewer than 15,000 distinct CDR3 sequences, around 48% occurring once. Germline V gene sequence: CDR1 MNHGY, CDR2 SAAAGT. The CDR3 runs to 15 residues. This clonotype occurred once. A far larger clone is one base from this, pointing to a likely read error.

The chain employs TRBV6-8 and TRBJ2-3, with 8 bases fitting TRBD2. The material sequenced was PBMCs, taken before or after stereotactic body radiation therapy (not recorded which). This receptor was obtained from a donor at least 50 years old with non-small cell lung cancer. Written as DNA, the CDR3 is TGTTCCAGCAGTTACACGGGAGGGGGGACAGATACGCAGTATTTT. The encoded protein is CSSSYTGGGTDTQYF.